Each of the 24 T cell receptor beta chains below was sequenced from the same sample in a study of T cell responses to AZD1222 COVID-19 vaccine. Repertoires were generated with immunoSEQ multiplex PCR, while TCRdb's copy carries only in-frame clones and drops some. The sample contains about 98,000 clones, approximately 91% of which appear only once. Source: peripheral blood, taken on day 0 of AZD1222 vaccination. The origin of the receptors is an adult in good health.

The rearrangement joins TRBV4-1 to TRBJ1-4, with D possibly matching TRBD1 (6 bases). This CDR3 contains 16 residues. V lost 0 bases and J lost 2, with 10 bases in between. Germline CDR1 is MGHRA and CDR2 is YSYEKL. CDR3 protein: CASSQEGGRTNEKLFF. The CDR3 coding sequence is TGCGCCAGCAGCCAAGAAGGGGGGCGGACTAATGAAAAACTGTTTTTT.

The J gene is TRBJ2-2, the V gene TRBV4-3; the D is unclear. Germline CDR1 and CDR2: LGHNA and YSLEER. V gave up 0 bases and J gave up 4 bases, with 9 bases separating them. CDR3 length equals 15 residues. CDR3 protein: CASSQEVPSTGELFF. CDR3 nucleotides: TGCGCCAGCAGCCAAGAGGTCCCTAGCACCGGGGAGCTGTTTTTT.

The chain uses TRBV24-1 and TRBJ2-5; 10 bases match TRBD2. Germline loops: CDR1 KGHDR, CDR2 SFDVKD. V trimming: 7 bases; J trimming: 3 bases; junction bases outside the gene matches: 1. CDR3 size: 13 residues. DNA for the CDR3: TGTGCCACCAGCGGACTAGCGGAAGAGACCCAGTACTTC. Protein sequence: CATSGLAEETQYF.

This clone was detected only once. The J gene is TRBJ2-4, the V gene TRBV5-4; D gene ambiguous. Germline CDR1 reads SGHNT; CDR2 reads YYREEE (reference sequence). Trimming removed 0 bases from V and 6 bases from J, with 7 bases in between. The CDR3 is made up of 13 amino acids. This CDR3 is CASSLEPVNIQYF. The CDR3 bases are TGTGCCAGCAGCTTGGAGCCGGTAAACATTCAGTACTTC.

This clone occurred a few times. This chain connects TRBV19 to TRBJ2-7; the match to TRBD1 covers 11 bases. The CDR3 totals 14 residues. V lost 6 bases and J lost 4; bases outside the gene matches: 5. Germline CDR1 reads LNHDA; CDR2 reads SQIVND (reference sequence). The CDR3 loop reads CASSRGQGAYEQYF. CDR3 sequence (DNA): TGTGCCAGTAGCCGAGGACAGGGGGCGTACGAGCAGTACTTC.

The chain employs TRBV7-8 and TRBJ1-5; D possibly corresponds to TRBD1 (6 bases). Germline assignment: CDR1 SGHVS and CDR2 FQNEAQ. V shed 4 bases and J shed 0 bases, with 16 bases lying between them. CDR3 length: 17 amino acids. This CDR3 is CASSSLQGGYSNQPQHF. Written as DNA, the CDR3 is TGTGCCAGCAGCTCTCTACAGGGAGGATATAGCAATCAGCCCCAGCATTTT.

The CDR3 nucleotides read TGTGCCAGCAGCTTGGGAGGCGCAGGCTACAATGAGCAGTTCTTC. It specifies CASSLGGAGYNEQFF. The rearrangement uses TRBV5-4 and TRBJ2-1, with D unclear. Germline V gene data show CDR1 as SGHNT and CDR2 as YYREEE (reference sequence). Trimming removed 0 bases at V and 3 bases at J, with 10 bases between. This CDR3 is 15 amino acids long.

This sequence joins TRBV21-1 and TRBJ1-4; the table's D call of TRBD1 was not tested on the DNA. TRBV21-1 is assigned pseudogene status. This CDR3 region has 16 residues. In nucleotides, the CDR3 is TGTGCCAGCATTCTCCTTAGGGGCCCGGCGGACGAAAAACTGTTTTTT. Protein product: CASILLRGPADEKLFF.

The chain has TRBV18 and TRBJ2-2; a weak D match, TRBD1 (6 bases). Trimming took off 3 bases at V and 5 bases at J, with 19 bases between the two ends. CDR1 and CDR2 from the germline V gene are KGHSH and LQKENI. The length of the CDR3 is 17 residues. The CDR3 here is CASSPWGLGAGTGELFF. The CDR3 nucleotides are TGTGCCAGCTCACCGTGGGGGCTGGGGGCCGGAACCGGGGAGCTGTTTTTT.

This clone was recorded only once. This chain connects TRBV28 to TRBJ1-4, with 7 nucleotides matching TRBD1. V trimming: 5 bases; J trimming: 4 bases; junction bases outside the gene matches: 10. CDR1 MDHEN and CDR2 SYDVKM come from the germline V gene. The CDR3 runs to 16 residues. CDR3 sequence: CASSGPGTAGNEKLFF. For the CDR3, the DNA is TGTGCCAGCAGTGGACCCGGGACAGCCGGTAATGAAAAACTGTTTTTT. Complete variable domain (other parts from reference TRBV28 and TRBJ1-4): DVKVTQSSRYLVKRTGEKVFLECVQDMDHENMFWYRQDPGLGLRLIYFSYDVKMKEKGDIPEGYSVSREKKERFSLILESASTNQTSMYLCASSGPGTAGNEKLFFGSGTQLSVL.

Concerning this clone itself: The germline gene is not matched at one end of the junction; a read error may be the cause. The V call is TRBV12-3 or TRBV12-4, the J call TRBJ1-4, with D uncertain. The CDR3 extends over 12 amino acids. CDR3: CASSPMSGRTIF. CDR3 nucleotides: TGTGCCAGCAGCCCGATGTCAGGCCGTACTATTTTT.

This sequence joins TRBV6-5 and TRBJ1-2; D is perhaps TRBD1 (6 bases). The CDR3 sequence is 13 residues long. CDR1 and CDR2 (germline): MNHEY, SVGAGI. With 10 bases removed from V and 4 bases from J, the gap between germline ends came to 16 bases. CDR3 nucleotide sequence: TGTGCCACCTCGGGGACAACAACCTATGGCTACACCTTC. This gives the protein CATSGTTTYGYTF.

This clone has only a few counts. The rearrangement links TRBV19 to TRBJ1-5; a possible D gene is TRBD1 (6 bases). V was cut by 3 bases and J by 2 bases, with 14 bases left in between. The CDR3 runs 16 residues. CDR1 is LNHDA and CDR2 is SQIVND in the germline V gene (reference sequence). The CDR3 coding sequence is TGTGCCAGTAGTATCCCCCGGGGGGCGGGCAATCAGCCCCAGCATTTT. The encoded protein is CASSIPRGAGNQPQHF.

This sequence joins TRBV6-5 and TRBJ1-6, with 7 bases matching TRBD1. Germline CDR1 is MNHEY and CDR2 is SVGAGI. The CDR3 is 14 amino acids. The J segment lost 7 bases and the V segment lost 0 bases, leaving 0 bases of the junction unmatched. In nucleotides, the CDR3 is TGTGCCAGCAGTTACTCGGACAGGAATTCACCCCTCCACTTT. As protein: CASSYSDRNSPLHF.

The CDR3 loop is CASSLAGSYNEQFF. CDR3 nucleotides: TGCGCCAGCAGCTTGGCGGGGTCCTACAATGAGCAGTTCTTC. The chain uses TRBV5-1 and TRBJ2-1, with D possibly TRBD2 on 5 matching bases. Germline V gene lookup returns CDR1 SGHRS and CDR2 YFSETQ. The germline V and J ends were trimmed by 0 bases and 1 base, with 5 bases remaining between them. The CDR3 totals 14 residues.

This sequence joins TRBV5-4 and TRBJ2-1; 8 bases fit TRBD1. The length of the CDR3 is 15 residues. Losses at the gene ends were 1 base for V and 9 bases for J; bases not matched to a gene: 9. Germline CDR1 reads SGHNT; CDR2 reads YYREEE (reference sequence). CDR3 coding DNA: TGTGCCAGCAGCTTGTCGGACAGGGCTTTTGGTGAGCAGTTCTTC. It codes for CASSLSDRAFGEQFF.

This clone was counted between two and nine times. V gene TRBV5-1 combines with J gene TRBJ2-7; TRBD1 matches 7 bases. After removal of 4 bases from V and 2 bases from J, the junction contained 9 bases not matched to a gene. The CDR3 runs 15 residues. CDR1 is SGHRS, CDR2 YFSETQ, per germline. Written as DNA, the CDR3 is TGCGCCAGCAGCGTAGGGACAGAGATAACCTACGAGCAGTACTTC. This translates into CASSVGTEITYEQYF.

This chain uses TRBV7-2 with TRBJ1-5; D is possibly TRBD1 (5 bases). CDR1 is SGHTA, CDR2 FQGNSA, per germline. This CDR3 region has 13 residues. The V end lost 3 bases, the J end lost 3 bases, and 6 bases lay between the germline ends. Written as DNA, the CDR3 is TGTGCCAGCAGCTTCAGGGACAATCAGCCCCAGCATTTT. Translating it yields CASSFRDNQPQHF.

The chain is built from TRBV7-3 and TRBJ1-2; tentatively, D is TRBD1 (6 bases). CDR3 length equals 16 residues. Germline lookup yields CDR1 SGHTA and CDR2 FQGTGA. Trimming pared 1 base from V and 2 bases from J, leaving 14 bases between. CDR3 amino acids: CASSLSGGQGNYGYTF. CDR3 sequence (DNA): TGTGCCAGCAGCTTAAGCGGGGGGCAGGGAAACTATGGCTACACCTTC.

In its sample, this clone was seen a few times. V usage is TRBV28 and J usage is TRBJ1-3; D might be TRBD1 (5 bases). V lost 8 bases to trimming and J lost 5 bases, with 19 bases between them. Germline CDR1 MDHEN, CDR2 SYDVKM. This CDR3 contains 15 residues. CDR3 nucleotides: TGTGCCAGCGCCCCAACGGTTGGGGGACGAAACACCATATATTTT. The encoded protein is CASAPTVGGRNTIYF.

The chain couples TRBV5-4 to TRBJ2-5, with D possibly being TRBD2 (5 bases). The germline gives CDR1 SGHNT, CDR2 YYREEE (reference sequence). V lost 2 bases and J lost 5, with 19 bases in between. CDR3 length equals 16 residues. The CDR3 protein is CASSFGGAPSRETQYF. Written as DNA, the CDR3 is TGTGCCAGCAGCTTCGGAGGAGCCCCAAGCCGGGAGACCCAGTACTTC.

The V and J genes are TRBV5-4 and TRBJ1-1, with D hard to call. This CDR3 is 15 amino acids long. V lost 3 bases and J 4 bases, leaving 16 bases between the germline ends. Per the germline V gene, CDR1 is SGHNT and CDR2 is YYREEE (reference sequence). The CDR3 nucleotides are TGTGCCAGCAGCTCCGACTACAAGGTTGGCACTGAAGCTTTCTTT. It encodes CASSSDYKVGTEAFF.

The CDR3 DNA sequence: TGTGCCAGCAGACTAACAGGTGCCTACGAGCAGTACTTC. It translates to CASRLTGAYEQYF. The chain links TRBV6-5 to TRBJ2-7; D perhaps matches TRBD1 (5 bases). CDR1 is MNHEY and CDR2 is SVGAGI in the germline V gene. This CDR3 region has 13 residues. V was trimmed by 6 bases and J by 2 bases, leaving 11 bases between them.

This clone has a handful of counts. Here the CDR3 reads CASTPGGRCTIYF. The CDR3 DNA is TGCGCCAGCACCCCAGGGGGCAGGTGCACCATATATTTT. The chain joins TRBV10-1 to TRBJ1-3, with 8 positions matching TRBD1. J gave up 9 bases and V 7 bases, and 8 bases lay outside the gene matches. Germline CDR1 reads WNHNN; CDR2 reads SYGVQD (reference sequence). The length of the CDR3 is 13 residues.